These T cell receptor beta chains were read from a single sample in a study of cytomegalovirus exposure and HLA in healthy donors. The protocol was immunoSEQ multiplex PCR, while the TCRdb copy is restricted to in-frame clones and leaves out a portion. The sample has approximately 220,000 clones, about 90% seen once. The sequenced sample consisted of PBMCs. The receptors originated from a woman aged 18-29 years in good health and CMV-seronegative. The CDR3 runs from the conserved cysteine through the conserved F or W. D genes are given only for firm matches. Some rows mark clone size as missing; the rest say once, few, many or name a class of expanded clone.

CDR3 protein: CASISSTDTQYF; CDR3 DNA: TGTGCCAGTATCTCGAGCACAGATACGCAGTATTTT; D gene: NA; J gene: TRBJ2-3; clone size: few; V gene: TRBV19
CDR3 protein: CASSVDRDHTEAFF; CDR3 DNA: TGTGCCAGCAGTGTGGACAGGGATCACACTGAAGCTTTCTTT; D gene: TRBD1; J gene: TRBJ1-1; clone size: NA; V gene: TRBV6-1
CDR3 protein: CASSEVWGRDTQYF; CDR3 DNA: TGTGCCAGCAGTGAAGTCTGGGGGCGGGATACGCAGTATTTT; D gene: NA; J gene: TRBJ2-3; clone size: NA; V gene: TRBV6-1
CDR3 protein: CASSRLRGQETQYF; CDR3 DNA: TGTGCCAGCAGCCGACTCAGGGGACAAGAGACCCAGTACTTC; D gene: NA; J gene: TRBJ2-5; clone size: NA; V gene: TRBV7-8
CDR3 protein: CASSDFRRTGRYSNQPQHF; CDR3 DNA: TGTGCCAGTTCCGACTTTAGAAGGACAGGCAGATATAGCAATCAGCCCCAGCATTTT; D gene: TRBD1; J gene: TRBJ1-5; clone size: NA; V gene: TRBV19
CDR3 protein: CASSLGANLSPLHF; CDR3 DNA: TGCGCCAGCAGCTTGGGGGCAAACTTATCACCCCTCCACTTT; D gene: NA; J gene: TRBJ1-6; clone size: NA; V gene: TRBV5-1
CDR3 protein: CASSHPGQGTDTQYF; CDR3 DNA: TGTGCCAGCAGCCACCCCGGACAGGGTACAGATACGCAGTATTTT; D gene: TRBD1; J gene: TRBJ2-3; clone size: NA; V gene: TRBV7-9
CDR3 protein: CASSPAGGRAKNIQYF; CDR3 DNA: TGTGCCAGCAGCCCAGCGGGAGGGCGGGCCAAAAACATTCAGTACTTC; D gene: TRBD2; J gene: TRBJ2-4; clone size: NA; V gene: TRBV28
CDR3 protein: CASSLDHPRLAGGPGETQYF; CDR3 DNA: TGTGCCAGCAGCTTAGATCACCCCCGGTTAGCGGGAGGGCCGGGTGAGACCCAGTACTTC; D gene: TRBD2; J gene: TRBJ2-5; clone size: once; V gene: TRBV11-2
CDR3 protein: CSVEDPTRGVSSYEQYF; CDR3 DNA: TGCAGCGTTGAAGATCCGACCAGGGGCGTGAGCTCCTACGAGCAGTACTTC; D gene: NA; J gene: TRBJ2-7; clone size: NA; V gene: TRBV29-1
CDR3 protein: CATRSWRANEQFF; CDR3 DNA: TGCGCCACAAGAAGTTGGCGGGCTAATGAGCAGTTCTTC; D gene: NA; J gene: TRBJ2-1; clone size: NA; V gene: TRBV10-2
CDR3 protein: CASSPGQGYGYTF; CDR3 DNA: TGTGCCAGCAGCCCCGGGCAGGGCTATGGCTACACCTTC; D gene: NA; J gene: TRBJ1-2; clone size: NA; V gene: TRBV14
CDR3 protein: CASSFVLGRDGYTF; CDR3 DNA: TGTGCCAGCAGTTTTGTCCTGGGGAGGGATGGCTACACCTTC; D gene: NA; J gene: TRBJ1-2; clone size: NA; V gene: TRBV28
CDR3 protein: CASSPEETQYF; CDR3 DNA: TGTGCCAGCAGTCCCGAAGAGACCCAGTACTTC; D gene: NA; J gene: TRBJ2-5; clone size: NA; V gene: TRBV27
CDR3 protein: CASSTSGGTPNEKLFF; CDR3 DNA: TGCGCCAGCAGCACCTCTGGGGGGACCCCTAATGAAAAACTGTTTTTT; D gene: NA; J gene: TRBJ1-4; clone size: NA; V gene: TRBV5-1
CDR3 protein: CASSGAAGTDTQYF; CDR3 DNA: TGCGCCAGCAGCGGGGCTGCTGGCACAGATACGCAGTATTTT; D gene: NA; J gene: TRBJ2-3; clone size: NA; V gene: TRBV5-1
CDR3 protein: CASTPEEGLNTEAFF; CDR3 DNA: TGTGCCAGTACCCCGGAGGAGGGACTGAACACTGAAGCTTTCTTT; D gene: NA; J gene: TRBJ1-1; clone size: NA; V gene: TRBV19